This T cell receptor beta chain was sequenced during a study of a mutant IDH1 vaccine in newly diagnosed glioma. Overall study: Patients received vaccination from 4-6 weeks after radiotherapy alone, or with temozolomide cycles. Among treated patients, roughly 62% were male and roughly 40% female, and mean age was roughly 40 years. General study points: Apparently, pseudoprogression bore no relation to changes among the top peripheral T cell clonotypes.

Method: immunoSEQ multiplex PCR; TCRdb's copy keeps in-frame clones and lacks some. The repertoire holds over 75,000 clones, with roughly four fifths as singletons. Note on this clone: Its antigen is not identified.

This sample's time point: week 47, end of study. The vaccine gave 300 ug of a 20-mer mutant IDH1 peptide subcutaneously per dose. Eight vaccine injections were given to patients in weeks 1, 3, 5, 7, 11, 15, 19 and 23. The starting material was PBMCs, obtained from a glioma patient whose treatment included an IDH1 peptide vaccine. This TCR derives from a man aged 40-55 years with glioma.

Here the CDR3 reads CASSLESGTEQETQYF. DNA for the CDR3: TGTGCCAGCAGCCTGGAATCCGGGACAGAGCAAGAGACCCAGTACTTC. The rearrangement joins TRBV7-6 to TRBJ2-5; 7 nucleotides align to TRBD1. The CDR3 consists of 16 residues. V trimming: 5 bases; J trimming: 2 bases; junction bases outside the gene matches: 11. Germline loops: CDR1 SGHVS, CDR2 FNYEAQ.